These 4 T cell receptor beta chains were sequenced from one sample in a study of blood T cell repertoires in COVID-19. Only in-frame clones appear in the TCRdb table, and some are missing; sequencing was by immunoSEQ multiplex PCR. The sample carries under 250,000 clones, over 75% recorded once. The sample comprised PBMCs or T cells enriched from blood (not recorded which). Every receptor here comes from a woman aged 45-59 years with acute COVID-19.

This CDR3 reads CASSFRGATNEKLFF. For the CDR3, the DNA is TGTGCCAGCAGTTTCAGGGGGGCAACTAATGAAAAACTGTTTTTT. The rearrangement joins TRBV28 to TRBJ1-4, with 7 bases fitting TRBD1. V was pared by 3 bases and J by 0 bases, with 1 base of the junction left unmatched. CDR3 length: 15 amino acids. Germline V gene sequence: CDR1 MDHEN, CDR2 SYDVKM.

This chain connects TRBV28 to TRBJ1-1; 7 bases match TRBD1. This CDR3 is 12 amino acids long. Per the germline V gene, CDR1 is MDHEN and CDR2 is SYDVKM. The V segment lost 5 bases and the J segment 11 bases; nucleotides outside the gene matches: 8. CDR3 sequence (DNA): TGTGCCAGCAGTCCTGAGGGACAGAGGGCTTTCTTT. Protein product: CASSPEGQRAFF.

This chain connects TRBV3-1 (or the pseudogene TRBV3-2) to TRBJ2-7, with D maybe TRBD1 (5 bases). The CDR3 loop spans 14 amino acids. V was shortened by 4 bases and J by 3 bases, with 13 bases between the two germline ends. Germline assignment: CDR1 LGHDT and CDR2 YNNKEL (reference sequence). CDR3 region: CASSPRQTHYEQYF. DNA of the CDR3: TGTGCCAGCAGCCCGCGACAGACACACTACGAGCAGTACTTC.

The chain employs TRBV5-1 and TRBJ2-1, with 8 nucleotides matching TRBD2. The CDR3 totals 14 residues. CDR1 is SGHRS, CDR2 YFSETQ, per germline. The V and J ends lost 4 bases and 9 bases, in that order; junction bases with no gene match: 9. As DNA, the CDR3 is TGCGCCAGCAGCCTCGGACTAGCAAGGGGTGAGCAGTTCTTC. Its translation: CASSLGLARGEQFF.